These 20 T cell receptor beta chains were all obtained from the same sample, sequenced in a study of cytomegalovirus exposure and HLA in healthy donors. Both 60 Vbeta primers and 13 Jbeta primers went into the PCR. Some clones are missing from TCRdb's copy, which holds only in-frame ones; the method was immunoSEQ multiplex PCR. Counted here are roughly 60,000 clones, approximately 80% occurring once; the ten biggest clones make up around 4.5%. The sample taken for sequencing was PBMCs. Source of these receptors: a man aged 25 to 40 in good health and CMV-seronegative.

V and J are TRBV9 and TRBJ2-5; 7 bases map to TRBD1. The DNA end favors TRBJ2-7, so the J call may be wrong. Per germline, CDR1 SGDLS and CDR2 YYNGEE. This CDR3 is built from 16 residues. CDR3 protein: CASPGQSLKRPYEQYF. As DNA, the CDR3 is TGTGCCAGCCCGGGACAGTCGCTCAAAAGGCCCTACGAGCAGTACTTC.

The chain has TRBV29-1 and TRBJ2-5; 9 bases agree with TRBD1. The CDR3 loop spans 14 amino acids. Per the germline V gene, CDR1 is SQVTM and CDR2 is ANQGSEA. V dropped 3 bases and J dropped 2; count of bases not matched to a gene: 4. The CDR3 spells CSVDSDRGQETQYF. The CDR3 region has the DNA TGCAGCGTTGACTCTGACAGGGGGCAAGAGACCCAGTACTTC.

The chain joins TRBV5-1 to TRBJ2-7; TRBD1 matches at 8 bases. Unmatched junction bases numbered 6, after V lost 5 bases and J lost 5 bases. This CDR3 has 13 amino acids. From germline, CDR1 is SGHRS and CDR2 YFSETQ. The CDR3 DNA sequence: TGCGCCAGCAGAGGACAGGGAGGTGACGAGCAGTACTTC. Residues: CASRGQGGDEQYF. Using reference TRBV5-1 and TRBJ2-7 for the parts outside the CDR3, the full variable domain is KAGVTQTPRYLIKTRGQQVTLSCSPISGHRSVSWYQQTPGQGLQFLFEYFSETQRNKGNFPGRFSGRQFSNSRSEMNVSTLELGDSALYLCASRGQGGDEQYFGPGTRLTVT.

This clone was seen a few times. This sequence joins TRBV2 and TRBJ1-4, with a possible D match to TRBD1 (6 bases). Germline V gene sequence: CDR1 SNHLY, CDR2 FYNNEI. The V end was cut by 4 bases, the J end by 6 bases, with 12 bases between. The CDR3 has 14 residues. CDR3: CASSGAGVDEKLFF. DNA for the CDR3: TGTGCCAGCAGTGGGGCAGGGGTAGATGAAAAACTGTTTTTT.

The chain recombines TRBV15 with TRBJ2-7, with a tentative D call TRBD2 (6 bases). CDR1 LNHNV and CDR2 YYDKDF come from the germline V gene (reference sequence). Trimming shortened V by 8 bases and J by 0 bases, and 14 bases separated the two germline ends. CDR3 length equals 14 residues. The DNA for the CDR3 is TGTGCCACCTCTGGGGGAGGCAACTCCTACGAGCAGTACTTC. Protein sequence: CATSGGGNSYEQYF.

The chain is built from TRBV11-2 and TRBJ2-2, with 13 bases matching TRBD2. The germline V gene has CDR1 SGHAT and CDR2 FQNNGV. The CDR3 sequence is 15 residues long. J was trimmed by 5 bases and V by 5 bases; bases with no gene match: 2. CDR3 sequence: CASSPGLAGTGELFF. The CDR3 region has the DNA TGTGCCAGCAGCCCGGGACTAGCGGGAACCGGGGAGCTGTTTTTT.

V gene TRBV30 combines with J gene TRBJ2-7, with D possibly matching TRBD1 (5 bases). Germline CDR1 is GTSNPN and CDR2 is SVGIG (reference sequence). Trimming took 1 base from V and 4 from J, leaving 11 bases between them. The CDR3 is made up of 13 amino acids. The CDR3 nucleotides read TGTGCCTGGAGTGGGGCAGGGTTTTACGAGCAGTACTTC. Encoded protein: CAWSGAGFYEQYF. Full variable domain (outside the CDR3, taken from reference TRBV30 and TRBJ2-7): SQTIHQWPATLVQPVGSPLSLECTVEGTSNPNLYWYRQAAGRGLQLLFYSVGIGQISSEVPQNLSASRPQDRQFILSSKKLLLSDSGFYLCAWSGAGFYEQYFGPGTRLTVT.

This clone appeared a single time. The CDR3, as DNA: TGTGCCAGCAGCCCTCTAGAGACCGATGAGCAGTTCTTC. It is translated as CASSPLETDEQFF. The chain combines TRBV7-6 with TRBJ2-1, with unresolved D. The length of the CDR3 is 13 residues. CDR1 and CDR2 (germline): SGHVS, FNYEAQ. The V and J ends lost 5 bases and 8 bases respectively, with 13 bases between them.

The J gene is TRBJ2-2, the V gene TRBV7-2, with D maybe TRBD2 (6 bases). Germline values: CDR1 SGHTA, CDR2 FQGNSA. Trimming removed 2 bases at V and 8 bases at J, with 15 bases between. CDR3 length equals 15 residues. CDR3 nucleotides: TGTGCCAGCAGCTTATCCGGGGGAGGATCTGGGGAGCTGTTTTTT. Protein: CASSLSGGGSGELFF.

This chain uses TRBV10-1 with TRBJ2-1; D unresolved. V was shortened by 0 bases and J by 6 bases, with 9 bases between the two germline ends. The V gene's germline CDR1 is WNHNN and CDR2 SYGVQD (reference sequence). CDR3 length equals 14 residues. CDR3 sequence (DNA): TGCGCCAGCAGTGAGTCGAGTAGCCCCAATGAGCAGTTCTTC. Its protein is CASSESSSPNEQFF.

V and J are TRBV11-2 and TRBJ1-1, with 8 bases matching TRBD1. From germline, CDR1 is SGHAT and CDR2 FQNNGV. This CDR3 comprises 16 residues. V lost 5 bases to trimming and J lost 0 bases; unmatched junction nucleotides: 8. The CDR3 DNA is TGTGCCAGCAGCCCAGCGACAGGGGTTATGAACACTGAAGCTTTCTTT. Translation: CASSPATGVMNTEAFF.

V is TRBV5-1 and J is TRBJ1-6, with TRBD1 matching over 7 bases. Germline loops: CDR1 SGHRS, CDR2 YFSETQ. V dropped 1 base and J dropped 7; count of bases not matched to a gene: 5. CDR3 size: 15 residues. The CDR3 reads CASSLSGTANSPLHF. The DNA of the CDR3 is TGCGCCAGCAGCTTGTCCGGGACAGCAAATTCACCCCTCCACTTT.

This sequence joins TRBV15 and TRBJ1-1, with D hard to call. V was cut by 7 bases and J by 2 bases, with 17 bases left in between. Germline V CDR1 and CDR2: LNHNV, YYDKDF (reference sequence). The CDR3 runs 15 residues. CDR3 coding DNA: TGTGCCACCAAAAGAGTCCCAGACTCCAACACTGAAGCTTTCTTT. It encodes CATKRVPDSNTEAFF.

This chain joins TRBV7-2 and TRBJ2-1; possible D gene TRBD2, 6 bases. Germline-derived CDR1 and CDR2 are SGHTA and FQGNSA. There are 16 residues in the CDR3. V dropped 7 bases and J dropped 10 bases, with 26 bases sitting between them. The chain's CDR3 is CASTNRGVGDSREQFF. CDR3 bases: TGTGCCAGCACCAACCGGGGAGTCGGGGACTCGCGCGAGCAGTTCTTC. Drawing the rest from reference TRBV7-2 and TRBJ2-1, the complete variable domain is GAGVSQSPSNKVTEKGKDVELRCDPISGHTALYWYRQSLGQGLEFLIYFQGNSAPDKSGLPSDRFSAERTGGSVSTLTIQRTQQEDSAVYLCASTNRGVGDSREQFFGPGTRLTVL.

The rearrangement joins TRBV15 to TRBJ2-7, with 11 bases aligning to TRBD2. In germline, CDR1 is LNHNV, CDR2 YYDKDF (reference sequence). The CDR3 length is 15 residues. The V segment lost 1 base and the J segment 7 bases; nucleotides outside the gene matches: 6. The CDR3 loop reads CATSRASGGIGEQYF. For the CDR3, the DNA is TGTGCCACCAGCAGAGCTAGCGGGGGGATAGGGGAGCAGTACTTC.

The gene calls are TRBV2 and TRBJ2-1; 9 bases agree with TRBD1. With V trimmed by 6 bases and J by 5 bases, 8 bases remained unmatched. The CDR3 length is 15 residues. Per germline, CDR1 SNHLY and CDR2 FYNNEI. The CDR3 nucleotides are TGTGCCAGCAGCGAGGGACAGGGAAGAAACAATGAGCAGTTCTTC. This codes for CASSEGQGRNNEQFF.

In this sample, this clone turned up a few times. The V call is TRBV6-1, the J call TRBJ2-7; TRBD1 aligns across 7 bases. This CDR3 region has 13 residues. Germline V gives CDR1 MNHNS, CDR2 SASEGT. With V trimmed by 6 bases and J by 6 bases, 8 bases remained unmatched. CDR3 region: CASRPTGSGEQYF. The CDR3 coding sequence is TGTGCCAGCAGACCGACAGGGTCCGGCGAGCAGTACTTC.

V gene TRBV10-3 combines with J gene TRBJ1-2, with a tentative D call TRBD1 (6 bases). V dropped 5 bases and J dropped 4 bases, with 14 bases sitting between them. Germline CDR1 reads ENHRY; CDR2 reads SYGVKD. The CDR3 covers 14 residues. The CDR3 protein is CAISNSGESYGYTF. CDR3 bases: TGTGCCATCAGTAACTCAGGGGAGAGCTATGGCTACACCTTC.

CDR3 DNA: TGTGCCAGCAGCTCAAGAGGGGGCGCGGGAATTGAAAAACTGTTTTTT. Its translation is CASSSRGGAGIEKLFF. J is TRBJ1-4 and V is TRBV7-2, with 7 bases that match TRBD1. With 4 bases clipped from V and 7 bases from J, the junction kept 12 bases outside the gene matches. This CDR3 is 16 amino acids long. Germline V CDR1 and CDR2: SGHTA, FQGNSA.

The V gene is TRBV5-1, the J gene TRBJ1-4; D is perhaps TRBD1 (6 bases). Trimming pared 4 bases from V and 3 bases from J, leaving 10 bases between. This CDR3 has 14 residues. CDR1 SGHRS and CDR2 YFSETQ come from the germline V gene. CDR3 sequence: CASSVRGANEKLFF. CDR3 nucleotides: TGCGCCAGCAGCGTCAGGGGAGCTAATGAAAAACTGTTTTTT.